This TCR beta chain was retrieved from a study of T cell responses to AZD1222 COVID-19 vaccine. Clones were read by immunoSEQ multiplex PCR, and TCRdb kept only the in-frame ones, dropping some. This sample carries roughly 67,000 clones, 80% to 90% of them seen once, and the ten largest clones take over 25%. V was pared by 2 bases and J by 0 bases, with 8 bases between. This CDR3 contains 15 residues. Germline values: CDR1 SGDLS, CDR2 YYNGEE. The chain employs TRBV9 and TRBJ2-2; no reliable D call. This specimen consisted of peripheral blood, obtained 28 days after the second AZD1222 dose. The TCR originated in an adult who received the AZD1222 COVID-19 vaccine. The CDR3 sequence is CASSVSNSNTGELFF. Here the CDR3 DNA reads TGTGCCAGCAGCGTCAGTAATTCGAACACCGGGGAGCTGTTTTTT. Drawing the rest from reference TRBV9 and TRBJ2-2, the complete variable domain is DSGVTQTPKHLITATGQRVTLRCSPRSGDLSVYWYQQSLDQGLQFLIQYYNGEERAKGNILERFSAQQFPDLHSELNLSSLELGDSALYFCASSVSNSNTGELFFGEGSRLTVL.